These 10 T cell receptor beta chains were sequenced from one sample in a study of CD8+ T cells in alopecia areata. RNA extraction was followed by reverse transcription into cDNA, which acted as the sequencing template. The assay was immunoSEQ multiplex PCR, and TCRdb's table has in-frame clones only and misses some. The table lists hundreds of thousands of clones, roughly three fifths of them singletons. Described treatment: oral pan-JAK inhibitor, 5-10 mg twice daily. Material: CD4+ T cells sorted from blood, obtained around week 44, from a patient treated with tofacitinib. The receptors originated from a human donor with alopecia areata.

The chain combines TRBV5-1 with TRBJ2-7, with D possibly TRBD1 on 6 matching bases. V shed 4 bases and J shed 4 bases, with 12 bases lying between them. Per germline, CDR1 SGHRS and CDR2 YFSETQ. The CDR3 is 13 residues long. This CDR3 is CASSRGQGYEQYF. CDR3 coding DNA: TGCGCCAGCAGCCGCGGGCAGGGGTACGAGCAGTACTTC.

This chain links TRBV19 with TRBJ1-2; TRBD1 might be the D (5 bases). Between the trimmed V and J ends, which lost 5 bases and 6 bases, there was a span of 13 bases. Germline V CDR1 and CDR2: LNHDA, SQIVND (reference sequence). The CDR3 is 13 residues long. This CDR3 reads CASSAPTGDGYTF. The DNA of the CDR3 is TGTGCCAGTAGTGCACCAACGGGGGATGGCTACACCTTC.

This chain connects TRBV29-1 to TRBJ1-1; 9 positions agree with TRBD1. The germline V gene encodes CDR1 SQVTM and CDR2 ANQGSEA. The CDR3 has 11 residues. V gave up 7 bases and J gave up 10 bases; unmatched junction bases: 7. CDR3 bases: TGCAGCGCGGGGGACAGGGCCATAGCTTTCTTT. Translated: CSAGDRAIAFF. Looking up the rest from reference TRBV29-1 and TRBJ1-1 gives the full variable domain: SAVISQKPSRDICQRGTSLTIQCQVDSQVTMMFWYRQQPGQSLTLIATANQGSEATYESGFVIDKFPISRPNLTFSTLTVSNMSPEDSSIYLCSAGDRAIAFFGQGTRLTVV.

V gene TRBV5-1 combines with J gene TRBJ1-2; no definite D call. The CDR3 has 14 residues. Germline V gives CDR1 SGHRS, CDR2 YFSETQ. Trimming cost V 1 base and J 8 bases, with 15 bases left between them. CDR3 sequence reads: CASSLIDRVKGYTF. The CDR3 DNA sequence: TGCGCCAGCAGCTTGATTGACCGGGTAAAAGGCTACACCTTC.

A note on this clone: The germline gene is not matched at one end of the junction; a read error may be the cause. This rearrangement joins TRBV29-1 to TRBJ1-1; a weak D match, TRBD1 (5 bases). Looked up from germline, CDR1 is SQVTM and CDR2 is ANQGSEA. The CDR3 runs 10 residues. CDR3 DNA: TGCAGCGTCGGTTCCCTGGTGGGGGTTTTT. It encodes CSVGSLVGVF.

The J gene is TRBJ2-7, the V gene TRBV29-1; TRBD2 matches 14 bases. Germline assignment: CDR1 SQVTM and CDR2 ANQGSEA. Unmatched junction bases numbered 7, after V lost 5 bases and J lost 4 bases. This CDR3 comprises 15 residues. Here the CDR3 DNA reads TGCAGCGTTACCGGACTAGCGGGGGGCCCGTACGAGCAGTACTTC. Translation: CSVTGLAGGPYEQYF.

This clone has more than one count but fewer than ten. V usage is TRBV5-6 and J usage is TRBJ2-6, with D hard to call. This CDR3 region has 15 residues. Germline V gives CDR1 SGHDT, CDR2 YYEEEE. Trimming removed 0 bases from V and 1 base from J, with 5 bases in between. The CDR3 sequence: CASSLDGSGANVLTF. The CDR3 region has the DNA TGTGCCAGCAGCTTGGATGGATCTGGGGCCAACGTCCTGACTTTC.

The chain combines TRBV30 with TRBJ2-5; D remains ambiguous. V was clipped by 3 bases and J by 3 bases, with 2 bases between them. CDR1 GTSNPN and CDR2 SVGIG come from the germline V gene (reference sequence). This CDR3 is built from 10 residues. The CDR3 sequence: CAWSEETQYF. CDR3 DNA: TGTGCCTGGAGCGAAGAGACCCAGTACTTC.

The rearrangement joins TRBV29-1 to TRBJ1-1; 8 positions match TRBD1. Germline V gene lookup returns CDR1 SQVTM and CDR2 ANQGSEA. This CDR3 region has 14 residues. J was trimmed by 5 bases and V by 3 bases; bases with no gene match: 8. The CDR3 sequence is CSVDETGGRTEAFF. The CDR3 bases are TGCAGCGTTGATGAAACAGGGGGGAGAACTGAAGCTTTCTTT.

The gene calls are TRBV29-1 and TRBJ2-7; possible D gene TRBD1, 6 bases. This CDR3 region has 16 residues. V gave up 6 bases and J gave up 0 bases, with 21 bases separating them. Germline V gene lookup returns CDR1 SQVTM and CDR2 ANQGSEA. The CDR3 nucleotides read TGCAGCGTCAAACGGACTGCCAGGGGTGACTCCTACGAGCAGTACTTC. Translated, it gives CSVKRTARGDSYEQYF.